The present TCR beta chain was sequenced within a study of T cell changes during pregnancy in multiple sclerosis (dated by TCRdb to between 2018 and 2020). As for the study more broadly: The study examined how the T cell repertoire changed over the course of pregnancy in women with multiple sclerosis.

The library was made by the immunoSEQ multiplex PCR assay. The clones in this table, taken by TCRdb from immuneACCESS, are in-frame only. Not every clone is retained; where verified, under half of the shortfall comes from an unresolved V gene, and the cause of the rest is unknown. Across this sample there are about 43,000 clones, with approximately 88% seen only once. The top ten constitute more than 4.5% of the sample. Reading from cysteine to phenylalanine, the CDR3 counts 18 amino acids. The kept DNA is CDR3 alone, 54 bases in frame from the first base. The CDR1 and CDR2 encoded by the germline V gene (reference sequence) are MNHEY and SMNVEV. Trimming at the junction amounts to 6 bases on V and 4 bases on J, and the germline ends lie 27 bases apart. In regard to this clone: This clone's antigen is unknown. Base qualities are not recorded, but no much larger clone differs from it by a single base.

This receptor was obtained from a female donor in good health, enrolled as a control in a pregnancy study. The sequencing used peripheral blood, collected in the first trimester of pregnancy. The receptor chain draws on TRBV27 and TRBJ2-5; the D gene is possibly TRBD1, with 6 bases matching. This receptor has the CDR3 CASSPRAKGAGAPETQYF. The DNA sequence reads TGTGCCAGCAGCCCCAGGGCGAAAGGGGCAGGGGCCCCAGAGACCCAGTACTTC.